This T cell receptor beta chain was identified in a study of cytomegalovirus exposure and HLA in healthy donors. The PCR was carried out with 60 Vbeta primers and 13 Jbeta primers. The assay was immunoSEQ multiplex PCR, and TCRdb's table has in-frame clones only and misses some. The top ten clones hold under 5% of a sample with approximately 150,000 clones, 80% to 90% of them seen once. The CDR3 sequence is 16 residues long. The germline CDR1 and CDR2 sequences are MNHNY and SVGAGI (reference sequence). V lost 0 bases to trimming and J lost 2 bases, with 13 bases between them. The chain uses TRBV6-6 and TRBJ1-2; D may be TRBD1 (6 bases). The sequencing input was PBMCs. This TCR derives from a girl aged 10 to 17 in good health and CMV-seropositive. The CDR3 spells CASSYSPQGSNYGYTF. In nucleotides, the CDR3 is TGTGCCAGCAGTTACTCCCCACAGGGAAGCAACTATGGCTACACCTTC.